Below, 7 T cell receptor delta chains from the same sample are listed, as sequenced in a study of γδ T cells in repeated Plasmodium falciparum infection listed by TCRdb under 2021. Vgamma9/Vdelta2+ and Vdelta2-negative gammadelta T cell populations were flow-sorted from peripheral blood mononuclear cells for bulk TCR repertoire analysis. To prepare the library, multiplex PCR was applied. The sequencer listed for this sample is Illumina MiSeq. TCRdb called clones anew from the public reads via CATT; matching DNA rows were later pooled. The sample table shows 75,000 to 95,000 delta-chain clones, and roughly 0.98% are seen once. The ten largest clonotypes hold roughly 9.9% of the sample. Sequencing was performed on gamma-delta T cells from blood. These receptors originate from a pool of human donors (malaria-infected and uninfected, not separated).

V gene TRDV1 combines with J gene TRDJ1; TRDD3 agrees at 12 bases. The J gene is absent in TCRdb and was assigned here via DNA matching to germline. Germline CDR1 TSWWSYY, CDR2 QGS. This CDR3 is built from 22 residues. Trimming at V came to 0 bases and at J to 5 bases, leaving 22 bases not matched to a gene. In DNA, the CDR3 is TGTGCTCTTGGGGAACTTCCTATTGCCCTACTGGGGGATACATATGGCTCAGATAAACTCATCTTT. Its translation is CALGELPIALLGDTYGSDKLIF.

This clone was seen repeatedly, ten times or more. A single base is all that separates this from a far larger clone, so a read error is likely. The same CDR3 also results from other DNA sequences found in this sample. V usage is TRDV2 and J usage is TRDJ1; 7 bases map to TRDD3. CDR3 length: 16 amino acids. Germline CDR1 GEAIGNYY, CDR2 EKD. CDR3 in amino acids: CACDIVGGIYTDKLIF. The CDR3 region has the DNA TGCGCCTGTGACATCGTTGGGGGAATTTACACCGATAAACTCATCTTT.

This clone was picked up many times. TCRdb has a much larger clone's protein, which differs at residue 11 from the translation of this DNA, likely because of a read error; what is shown is the protein translated from the DNA. V is TRDV2 and J is TRDJ2; 11 bases map to TRDD3. CDR1 and CDR2 from the germline V gene are GEAIGNYY and EKD. This CDR3 region has 17 residues. Trimming removed 3 bases from V and 4 bases from J; junction bases left unmatched: 9. This chain's CDR3 is CACDVDWGIRSTAQLFF. The CDR3 DNA sequence: TGTGCCTGTGACGTCGACTGGGGGATAAGGTCGACAGCACAACTCTTCTTT.

A remark on this clone: The protein TCRdb gives is from a much larger clone and does not agree with this DNA's translation at residue 15, likely a read error; the protein shown here comes from the DNA. No J gene was called, and the V gene is TRDV2; TRDD3 is taken as the D call from the table, unchecked against the DNA. Per germline, CDR1 GEAIGNYY and CDR2 EKD. CDR3 size: 16 residues. The chain's CDR3 is CACDTVGDTEPDKLTF. CDR3 sequence (DNA): TGTGCCTGTGACACCGTGGGGGATACGGAGCCCGATAAACTCACCTTT.

This clone was recorded a few times. A far larger clone is one nucleotide away, so this likely arose from a read error. Within the sample, other DNA sequences also encode this same CDR3. The rearrangement uses TRDV2 and TRDJ2, with D possibly TRDD3 on 5 matching bases. TCRdb carries no J gene annotation; the J gene was assigned here by matching the DNA with germline. This CDR3 is built from 16 residues. V was cut by 4 bases and J by 4 bases, with 18 bases left in between. CDR1 is GEAIGNYY, CDR2 EKD, per germline. The CDR3 here is CACDIIGVGETAQLFF. As DNA, the CDR3 is TGTGCCTGTGATATAATTGGGGTGGGAGAGACAGCACAACTCTTCTTT.

This clone was observed a handful of times. TCRdb's protein, taken from a much larger clone, differs from this DNA's translation at residue 11, likely owing to a read error; the protein displayed comes from the DNA. The chain recombines TRDV3 with TRDJ3; D might be TRDD3 (6 bases). The CDR3 sequence is 28 residues long. The V and J ends lost 0 bases and 0 bases respectively, with 45 bases between them. Germline loops: CDR1 TVYSNPD, CDR2 GDNSRS (reference sequence). The CDR3 DNA is TGTGCCTTTAGGCCTAACCCACCAGACGGAAGAGCAATCTGGGGATGGGTGGGCTGCTCCTGGGACACCCGACAGATGTTTTTC. Translated: CAFRPNPPDGRAIWGWVGCSWDTRQMFF.

This clone was found many times. The TCRdb record carries a much larger clone's protein, which differs from this DNA's translation at residue 3; a read error is the likely cause, and the protein listed here is the DNA translation. The V gene is TRDV2, the J gene TRDJ1, with 9 bases matching TRDD3. The J gene was not available in TCRdb and was assigned here by matching the DNA to germline segments. The CDR3 is made up of 15 amino acids. Germline-derived CDR1 and CDR2 are GEAIGNYY and EKD. The CDR3 here is CARDTVGDRGDKLIF. The CDR3 nucleotides read TGTGCCCGTGACACCGTGGGGGATAGGGGCGATAAACTCATCTTT.